These T cell receptor beta chains were read from a single sample in a study of radiotherapy plus CTLA-4 blockade in lung cancer. The data were produced by immunoSEQ multiplex PCR, yet TCRdb's version contains in-frame clones alone and is incomplete. The sample has 90,000 or so clones, roughly 87% seen once. The sample was peripheral blood, taken from a patient treated with radiotherapy plus ipilimumab. The receptors were sampled from a human donor with non-small cell lung cancer who had stable disease on radiotherapy plus ipilimumab. The CDR3 runs from the conserved cysteine through the conserved F or W. A D gene is named only where the DNA matches it firmly. Part of the rows lack a size; the others show once, few, many or a class for expanded clones.

length	size	D	V	J	CDR3	DNA
15	.	TRBD1	TRBV4-1	TRBJ1-5	CASSSQGGSNQPQHF	TGCGCCAGCAGCTCCCAGGGGGGGAGCAATCAGCCCCAGCATTTT
14	.	.	TRBV10-3	TRBJ2-7	CAISARGARDEQYF	TGTGCCATCAGCGCCCGGGGGGCGCGGGACGAGCAGTACTTC
12	.	.	TRBV6-6	TRBJ1-5	CASTREAQPQHF	TGTGCCAGCACCAGAGAGGCTCAGCCCCAGCATTTT
15	once	.	TRBV2	TRBJ2-1	CASSERGQAYNEQFF	TGTGCCAGCTCCGAGCGGGGACAGGCTTACAATGAGCAGTTCTTC
13	.	.	TRBV5-5	TRBJ2-7	CASSAQWNHEQYF	TGTGCCAGCAGCGCCCAGTGGAACCACGAGCAGTACTTC
14	.	TRBD1	TRBV7-2	TRBJ2-7	CASSLVQGEYEQYF	TGTGCCAGCAGCTTAGTTCAGGGGGAGTACGAGCAGTACTTC
16	.	.	TRBV28	TRBJ2-2	CASSLRGTVKTGELFF	TGTGCCAGCAGCCTACGGGGGACAGTTAAAACCGGGGAGCTGTTTTTT
14	.	TRBD1	TRBV9	TRBJ1-5	CASSRGQSRGAQHF	TGTGCCAGCAGCAGGGGACAGAGTAGAGGAGCCCAGCATTTT
15	.	.	TRBV14	TRBJ2-4	CASSRDSLAKNIQYF	TGTGCCAGCAGCCGCGACAGCCTAGCCAAAAACATTCAGTACTTC
11	.	.	TRBV20-1	TRBJ1-1	CSARRDTEAFF	TGCAGTGCTAGGAGAGATACTGAAGCTTTCTTT
14	.	.	TRBV10-3	TRBJ1-3	CAIGRLALPDTIYF	TGTGCCATAGGGCGCCTAGCGCTTCCCGACACCATATATTTT
8	.	.	TRBV9	TRBJ2-1	CASGEQFF	TGTGCCAGCGGCGAGCAGTTCTTC